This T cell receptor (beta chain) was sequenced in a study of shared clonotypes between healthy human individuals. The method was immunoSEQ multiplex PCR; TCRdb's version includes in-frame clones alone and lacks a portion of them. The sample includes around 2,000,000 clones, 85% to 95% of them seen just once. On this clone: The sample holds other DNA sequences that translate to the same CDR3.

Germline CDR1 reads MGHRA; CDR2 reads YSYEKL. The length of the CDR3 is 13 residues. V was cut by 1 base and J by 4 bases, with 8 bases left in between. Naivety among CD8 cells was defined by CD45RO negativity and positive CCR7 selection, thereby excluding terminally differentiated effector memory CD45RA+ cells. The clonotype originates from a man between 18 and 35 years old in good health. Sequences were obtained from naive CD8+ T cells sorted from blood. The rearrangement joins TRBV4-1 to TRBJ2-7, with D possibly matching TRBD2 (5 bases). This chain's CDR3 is CASSQGPGYEQYF. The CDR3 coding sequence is TGCGCCAGCAGCCAAGGTCCGGGATACGAGCAGTACTTC.